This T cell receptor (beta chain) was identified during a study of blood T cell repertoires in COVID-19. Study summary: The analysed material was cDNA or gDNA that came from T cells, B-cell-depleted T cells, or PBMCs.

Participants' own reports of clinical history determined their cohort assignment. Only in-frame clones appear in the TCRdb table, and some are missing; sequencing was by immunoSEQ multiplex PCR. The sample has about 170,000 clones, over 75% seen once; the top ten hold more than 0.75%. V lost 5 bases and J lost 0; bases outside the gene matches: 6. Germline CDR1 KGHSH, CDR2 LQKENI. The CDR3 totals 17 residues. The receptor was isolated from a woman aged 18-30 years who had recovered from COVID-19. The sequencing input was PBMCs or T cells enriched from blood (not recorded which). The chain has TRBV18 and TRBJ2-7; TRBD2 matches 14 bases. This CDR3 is CASSSGLAGENSYEQYF. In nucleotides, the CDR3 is TGTGCCAGCTCATCGGGACTAGCGGGAGAAAACTCCTACGAGCAGTACTTC.